A single sample gave rise to the 13 T cell receptor beta chains below, sequenced in a study of T cell clones after liver transplantation. TCRdb's copy holds only in-frame clones and misses some; the assay was immunoSEQ multiplex PCR. Among about 120,000 clones listed, just over 90% were seen once. The sequences come from CD4+ T cells from blood, collected 12 months after liver transplant. Source of these receptors: a human patient who received a liver transplant. Some T cells could come from the graft donor.

The chain combines TRBV10-1 with TRBJ2-7, with 8 positions matching TRBD1. The germline CDR1 and CDR2 sequences are WNHNN and SYGVQD (reference sequence). The ends lost 5 bases at V and 2 bases at J; junction bases unmatched: 5. The length of the CDR3 is 14 residues. CDR3 region: CASSSRGRPYEQYF. The CDR3 DNA follows: TGCGCCAGCAGTTCCAGGGGGCGCCCCTACGAGCAGTACTTC.

This chain joins TRBV2 and TRBJ2-5; 11 nucleotides align to TRBD2. The J segment lost 2 bases and the V segment lost 7 bases, leaving 9 bases of the junction unmatched. CDR3 size: 16 residues. Germline lookup yields CDR1 SNHLY and CDR2 FYNNEI. CDR3 sequence reads: CASTYRLAGGQETQYF. CDR3 bases: TGTGCCAGCACCTACAGGCTAGCGGGAGGACAAGAGACCCAGTACTTC.

This sequence joins TRBV29-1 and TRBJ2-7; weak D call: TRBD2 (6 bases). This CDR3 is 12 amino acids long. The germline V gene encodes CDR1 SQVTM and CDR2 ANQGSEA. Deletions cut 6 bases from V and 5 bases from J, with 14 bases between. The CDR3, as DNA: TGCAGCGTCCGGGCGGGGTACAACGAGCAGTACTTC. Amino acid sequence: CSVRAGYNEQYF.

Concerning this clone: This sample includes further DNA sequences coding for the same CDR3. The genes are TRBV6-5 and TRBJ2-3, with D perhaps TRBD2 (6 bases). Per germline, CDR1 MNHEY and CDR2 SVGAGI. The germline V and J ends were trimmed by 7 bases and 1 base, with 9 bases remaining between them. The CDR3 consists of 13 residues. The CDR3 DNA sequence: TGTGCCAGCACCAAGCGGGGCACAGATACGCAGTATTTT. Protein sequence: CASTKRGTDTQYF.

V and J are TRBV5-4 and TRBJ2-2; D gene uncertain. The CDR3 is 12 amino acids. Germline V gene lookup returns CDR1 SGHNT and CDR2 YYREEE (reference sequence). Trimming removed 0 bases from V and 6 bases from J, with 3 bases in between. CDR3 region: CASSLVAGELFF. DNA for the CDR3: TGTGCCAGCAGCTTGGTTGCCGGGGAGCTGTTTTTT.

The chain joins TRBV14 to TRBJ1-2, with unresolved D. The CDR3 extends over 16 amino acids. The V gene's germline CDR1 is SGHDN and CDR2 FVKESK. V lost 0 bases, J lost 2 bases, and 13 bases lay in between. CDR3 DNA: TGTGCCAGCAGCCAAGATCTTCCGGGAGCAAACTATGGCTACACCTTC. Encoded protein: CASSQDLPGANYGYTF. The full variable domain, with the rest looked up from reference TRBV14 and TRBJ1-2, is EAGVTQFPSHSVIEKGQTVTLRCDPISGHDNLYWYRRVMGKEIKFLLHFVKESKQDESGMPNNRFLAERTGGTYSTLKVQPAELEDSGVYFCASSQDLPGANYGYTFGSGTRLTVV.

The chain employs TRBV4-2 and TRBJ2-1; 9 bases map to TRBD2. Trimming at V came to 4 bases and at J to 5 bases, leaving 9 bases not matched to a gene. Germline assignment: CDR1 LGHNA and CDR2 YNFKEQ. The CDR3 is 16 residues long. The CDR3 DNA follows: TGTGCCAGCAGCCCACGACTAGCGGAGGAGGACAATGAGCAGTTCTTC. Protein product: CASSPRLAEEDNEQFF.

This clone appeared a single time. The CDR3 protein is CASSLRLAGADTQYF. The CDR3 DNA reads as TGTGCCAGCAGCTTACGTCTTGCCGGCGCAGATACGCAGTATTTT. The V call is TRBV7-2, the J call TRBJ2-3; D ambiguous. The CDR3 spans 15 residues. V was shortened by 2 bases and J by 4 bases, with 13 bases between the two germline ends. The V gene's germline CDR1 is SGHTA and CDR2 FQGNSA.

This rearrangement joins TRBV6-6 to TRBJ2-3; 7 nucleotides line up with TRBD1. There are 15 residues in the CDR3. Germline CDR1 is MNHNY and CDR2 is SVGAGI (reference sequence). Losses at the gene ends were 5 bases for V and 1 base for J; bases not matched to a gene: 6. Here the CDR3 reads CASSPGGPRTDTQYF. In DNA, the CDR3 is TGTGCCAGCAGTCCAGGGGGTCCCCGCACAGATACGCAGTATTTT.

The chain carries TRBV4-2 and TRBJ1-2, with D unresolved. This CDR3 has 12 amino acids. Germline CDR1 LGHNA, CDR2 YNFKEQ. Trimming left V 4 bases short and J 8 bases short, with 11 bases between. The CDR3 DNA is TGTGCCAGCAGCCTCCTAGAGGGCGGCTACACCTTC. Protein: CASSLLEGGYTF.

V and J are TRBV6-1 and TRBJ2-1; TRBD2 agrees at 9 bases. Germline CDR1 and CDR2: MNHNS and SASEGT. The CDR3 consists of 15 residues. With V trimmed by 1 base and J by 9 bases, 7 bases remained unmatched. The CDR3 reads CASSEVLAGGGEQFF. The CDR3 DNA follows: TGTGCCAGCAGTGAAGTTTTGGCGGGAGGGGGTGAGCAGTTCTTC.

V and J are TRBV30 and TRBJ2-3; TRBD2 aligns across 10 bases. Germline V CDR1 and CDR2: GTSNPN, SVGIG (reference sequence). The length of the CDR3 is 14 residues. With V trimmed by 3 bases and J by 6 bases, 6 bases remained unmatched. The CDR3 here is CAWRASGSLDTQYF. DNA for the CDR3: TGTGCCTGGAGGGCTAGCGGGAGTCTTGATACGCAGTATTTT. The variable domain in full, completed from reference TRBV30 and TRBJ2-3, reads SQTIHQWPATLVQPVGSPLSLECTVEGTSNPNLYWYRQAAGRGLQLLFYSVGIGQISSEVPQNLSASRPQDRQFILSSKKLLLSDSGFYLCAWRASGSLDTQYFGPGTRLTVL.

This chain links TRBV11-2 with TRBJ2-5, with D uncertain. Germline CDR1 reads SGHAT; CDR2 reads FQNNGV. Trimming left V 0 bases short and J 5 bases short, with 4 bases between. The CDR3 has 12 residues. CDR3 region: CASSLDLETQYF. The CDR3 DNA is TGTGCCAGCAGCTTAGATCTTGAGACCCAGTACTTC.